This T cell receptor gamma chain was observed in a study of gamma-delta T cells after stem cell transplantation. The CDR3 is made up of 13 amino acids. Trimming cost V 9 bases and J 3 bases; bases outside gene matches: 11. Germline V gives CDR1 VENAVY, CDR2 YDSYNSRV. TCRdb repeated clone calling on the RT-PCR reads with CATT. The sample consists of approximately 3,000 gamma-chain clones, around 18% of them appearing once. The TCR originated in a human donor. It is not recorded whose cells these are; they may come from a transplant donor. V is TRGV8 and J is TRGJ1 or TRGJ2. Sequenced: gamma-delta T cells. The CDR3 sequence is CATQLYRYYKKLF. The CDR3 DNA is TGTGCCACCCAATTATATCGTTATTATAAGAAACTCTTT.